This record covers a single T cell receptor beta chain. Its antigen is as yet unknown. This entry is derived from a study of T cells after posttransplantation cyclophosphamide. General study results and limits: Skin or GI-infiltrating T cells shared few TRB sequences with blood.

Produced via immunoSEQ multiplex PCR; TCRdb's table is partial and in-frame only. The sample has around 6,800 clones, none seen only once. The CDR3 runs to 18 residues. The germline CDR1 and CDR2 sequences are LGHNT and FRNRAP. The V segment lost 2 bases and the J segment 0 bases; nucleotides outside the gene matches: 8. Treatment was busulfan-fludarabine conditioning, a marrow graft, and cyclophosphamide on days +3 and +4. The sample consisted of PBMCs, taken after an allogeneic stem cell transplant with post-transplant cyclophosphamide. The sequence came from a male patient between 25 and 39 years old who received an allogeneic stem cell transplant from an unrelated donor, was CMV-positive, and had acute and chronic GVHD. Some T cells could come from the graft donor. This chain links TRBV12-5 with TRBJ2-1; the match to TRBD1 covers 9 bases. Here the CDR3 DNA reads TGTGCTAGTGGTTTGCCTAACTCGGACAGGGGCTCCTACAATGAGCAGTTCTTC. It encodes CASGLPNSDRGSYNEQFF. Full variable domain (rest looked up from reference TRBV12-5 and TRBJ2-1): DARVTQTPRHKVTEMGQEVTMRCQPILGHNTVFWYRQTMMQGLELLAYFRNRAPLDDSGMPKDRFSAEMPDATLATLKIQPSEPRDSAVYFCASGLPNSDRGSYNEQFFGPGTRLTVL.